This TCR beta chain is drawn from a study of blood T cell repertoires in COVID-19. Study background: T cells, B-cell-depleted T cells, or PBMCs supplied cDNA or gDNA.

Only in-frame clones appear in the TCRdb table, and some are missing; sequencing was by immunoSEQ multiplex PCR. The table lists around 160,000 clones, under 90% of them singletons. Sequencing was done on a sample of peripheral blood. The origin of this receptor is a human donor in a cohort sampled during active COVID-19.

CDR3 bases: TGTGCCAGCAGCTTGGGCGGGGGAGACACAGATACGCAGTATTTT. It translates to CASSLGGGDTDTQYF. The V call is TRBV5-4, the J call TRBJ2-3, with 7 bases identical to TRBD2. In germline, CDR1 is SGHNT, CDR2 YYREEE (reference sequence). CDR3 size: 15 residues. The ends lost 0 bases at V and 2 bases at J; junction bases unmatched: 3.